Listed below are T cell receptor beta chains from one sample, sequenced in a study of cytotoxic CD8 clonotypes in ibrutinib-treated CLL. The data were produced by immunoSEQ multiplex PCR, yet TCRdb's version contains in-frame clones alone and is incomplete. The sample has about 150,000 clones, over 60% seen once. Source: PBMCs, taken after 12 months of ibrutinib treatment. Receptors originate from a human donor with chronic lymphocytic leukemia. CDR3s include the opening cysteine and the closing phenylalanine or tryptophan. The D gene is left open where the match is weak. Expanded clones get a size class; other rows say once, few or many, or leave the size out.

v_gene: TRBV5-6; d_gene: NA; abundance: NA; j_gene: TRBJ2-7; CDR3nt: TGTGCCAGCAGCTTGGTCACAGCGCACGAGCAGTACTTC; CDR3aa: CASSLVTAHEQYF
v_gene: TRBV29-1; d_gene: TRBD2; abundance: NA; j_gene: TRBJ2-3; CDR3nt: TGCAGCGTTGCGACCCTAGCGGGAAACACAGATACGCAGTATTTT; CDR3aa: CSVATLAGNTDTQYF
v_gene: TRBV7-8; d_gene: TRBD1; abundance: NA; j_gene: TRBJ1-6; CDR3nt: TGTGCCTCCAAGCTTAGTGGGACAGGGTATAATTCACCCCTCCACTTT; CDR3aa: CASKLSGTGYNSPLHF
v_gene: TRBV5-4; d_gene: NA; abundance: few; j_gene: TRBJ2-7; CDR3nt: TGTGCCAGCAGCCCGGACCAGAGCTCCTACGAGCAGTACTTC; CDR3aa: CASSPDQSSYEQYF
v_gene: TRBV7-9; d_gene: TRBD1; abundance: few; j_gene: TRBJ2-7; CDR3nt: TGTGCCAGCAGCTTATACCAGGGGGCCTACGAGCAGTACTTC; CDR3aa: CASSLYQGAYEQYF
v_gene: TRBV30; d_gene: NA; abundance: NA; j_gene: TRBJ2-3; CDR3nt: TGTGCCTGGAATAAGGGACTGGGAAACACAGATACGCAGTATTTT; CDR3aa: CAWNKGLGNTDTQYF
v_gene: TRBV27; d_gene: NA; abundance: once; j_gene: TRBJ2-1; CDR3nt: TGTGCCAGCAGAGTACTAGCCGTTTCCCACAATGAGCAGTTCTTC; CDR3aa: CASRVLAVSHNEQFF
v_gene: TRBV7-2; d_gene: NA; abundance: NA; j_gene: TRBJ1-2; CDR3nt: TGTGCCAGCAGCTTGGTGGGACGGAAATATGGCTACACCTTC; CDR3aa: CASSLVGRKYGYTF
v_gene: TRBV30; d_gene: TRBD2; abundance: NA; j_gene: TRBJ2-7; CDR3nt: TGTGCCAGCGGACTAGCGGGAGAGCAGTACTTC; CDR3aa: CASGLAGEQYF
v_gene: TRBV10-3; d_gene: NA; abundance: NA; j_gene: TRBJ1-2; CDR3nt: TGTGCCATCAGTGAGTCGGGGCAAAGCTATGGCTACACCTTC; CDR3aa: CAISESGQSYGYTF
v_gene: TRBV12-5; d_gene: TRBD2; abundance: few; j_gene: TRBJ2-1; CDR3nt: TGTGCTAGTGGTTTGGGCCTAGCGGGAGTTACTAGTGAGCAGTTCTTC; CDR3aa: CASGLGLAGVTSEQFF
v_gene: TRBV11-2; d_gene: NA; abundance: NA; j_gene: TRBJ2-1; CDR3nt: TGTGCCAGCAGCTTTGGAGCCTTCAGCCCCAATGAGCAGTTCTTC; CDR3aa: CASSFGAFSPNEQFF
v_gene: TRBV28; d_gene: TRBD1; abundance: NA; j_gene: TRBJ1-1; CDR3nt: TGTGCCAGCAGTTTATTTAGAGGGGGCGCCCGAGGTGAAGCTTTCTTT; CDR3aa: CASSLFRGGARGEAFF
v_gene: TRBV20-1; d_gene: NA; abundance: NA; j_gene: TRBJ2-3; CDR3nt: TGCAGTGCCAGGACCTTGGATACGCAGTATTTT; CDR3aa: CSARTLDTQYF
v_gene: TRBV7-7; d_gene: TRBD1; abundance: few; j_gene: TRBJ2-2; CDR3nt: TGTGCTAGCAGGAGACAGGGGGACACCGGGGAGCTGTTTTTT; CDR3aa: CASRRQGDTGELFF
v_gene: TRBV7-3; d_gene: TRBD2; abundance: once; j_gene: TRBJ2-2; CDR3nt: TGTGCCAGCAGCCCGAAGGGCGGGAGGGACACCGGGGAGCTGTTTTTT; CDR3aa: CASSPKGGRDTGELFF
v_gene: TRBV20-1; d_gene: NA; abundance: NA; j_gene: TRBJ2-3; CDR3nt: TGCAGTGCTCAGGGGGGCAGGGTATGGCATTTT; CDR3aa: CSAQGGRVWHF
v_gene: TRBV9; d_gene: NA; abundance: NA; j_gene: TRBJ2-2; CDR3nt: TGTGCCAGCAGCGTAGTAGCTAGTGCCGGGGAGCTGTTTTTT; CDR3aa: CASSVVASAGELFF
v_gene: TRBV11-2; d_gene: NA; abundance: NA; j_gene: TRBJ1-3; CDR3nt: TGTGCCAGCAGCCTACAGGATCTGACTGGAAACACCATATATTTT; CDR3aa: CASSLQDLTGNTIYF
v_gene: TRBV4-3; d_gene: NA; abundance: NA; j_gene: TRBJ2-1; CDR3nt: TGCGCCAGCAGCCAAACTAACGGACGGTACAATGAGCAGTTCTTC; CDR3aa: CASSQTNGRYNEQFF
v_gene: TRBV18; d_gene: NA; abundance: few; j_gene: TRBJ1-4; CDR3nt: TGTGCCAGCTCACCCTTTGCGGAGTCAAATGAAAAACTGTTTTTT; CDR3aa: CASSPFAESNEKLFF
v_gene: TRBV30; d_gene: NA; abundance: few; j_gene: TRBJ1-2; CDR3nt: TGTGCCTGGAGCCATTCTTATGGCTACACCTTC; CDR3aa: CAWSHSYGYTF
v_gene: TRBV6-1; d_gene: NA; abundance: NA; j_gene: TRBJ2-7; CDR3nt: TGTGCCAGCAAAGGACAGACCTACGAGCAGTACTTC; CDR3aa: CASKGQTYEQYF
v_gene: TRBV6-5; d_gene: TRBD2; abundance: NA; j_gene: TRBJ2-1; CDR3nt: TGTGCCAGCAGTTACCCCGGGACTAGGTACAATGAGCAGTTCTTC; CDR3aa: CASSYPGTRYNEQFF
v_gene: TRBV6-1; d_gene: NA; abundance: NA; j_gene: TRBJ2-6; CDR3nt: TGTGCCAGCAGTAAAGACAACAGTTGGTCCTCTGGGGCCAACGTCCTGACTTTC; CDR3aa: CASSKDNSWSSGANVLTF
v_gene: TRBV7-3; d_gene: NA; abundance: NA; j_gene: TRBJ2-7; CDR3nt: TGTGCCAGCAGTCTTAGCGTAACCTACGAGCAGTACTTC; CDR3aa: CASSLSVTYEQYF
v_gene: TRBV7-2; d_gene: TRBD1; abundance: NA; j_gene: TRBJ1-1; CDR3nt: TGTGCCAGCAGCCAGACAGGGTTGAGCACTGAAGCTTTCTTT; CDR3aa: CASSQTGLSTEAFF
v_gene: TRBV27; d_gene: TRBD1; abundance: NA; j_gene: TRBJ1-2; CDR3nt: TGTGCCAGCAGTTTGGACAGGGGGCTTCATTATGGCTACACCTTC; CDR3aa: CASSLDRGLHYGYTF
v_gene: TRBV7-2; d_gene: NA; abundance: NA; j_gene: TRBJ1-4; CDR3nt: TGTGCCAGCAGCTTGGGTACGTGGGGAGGCGGTGAAAAACTGTTTTTT; CDR3aa: CASSLGTWGGGEKLFF
v_gene: TRBV7-9; d_gene: NA; abundance: NA; j_gene: TRBJ1-2; CDR3nt: TGTGCCAGCAGCCGGACCCCCCGGGATGGCTACACCTTC; CDR3aa: CASSRTPRDGYTF
v_gene: TRBV6-1; d_gene: TRBD1; abundance: NA; j_gene: TRBJ1-4; CDR3nt: TGTGCCAGCAGGAAAGGGACAGCGGTTTTTGAAAAACTGTTTTTT; CDR3aa: CASRKGTAVFEKLFF
v_gene: TRBV5-6; d_gene: NA; abundance: NA; j_gene: TRBJ2-3; CDR3nt: TGTGCCAGCAGCTGGACAGTTCCTAGCACAGATACGCAGTATTTT; CDR3aa: CASSWTVPSTDTQYF
v_gene: TRBV7-2; d_gene: NA; abundance: NA; j_gene: TRBJ2-3; CDR3nt: TGTGCCAGCAGCTTAGTGTCGACAGATACGCAGTATTTT; CDR3aa: CASSLVSTDTQYF
v_gene: TRBV7-9; d_gene: NA; abundance: many; j_gene: TRBJ2-5; CDR3nt: TGTGCCAGCAGCCAGCTCCGGGCAGGCACTCAAGAGACCCAGTACTTC; CDR3aa: CASSQLRAGTQETQYF
v_gene: TRBV7-8; d_gene: TRBD1; abundance: NA; j_gene: TRBJ1-6; CDR3nt: TGTGCCAGCAGCCCAGACAGGGTCCCCTATAATTCACCCCTCCACTTT; CDR3aa: CASSPDRVPYNSPLHF
v_gene: TRBV21-1; d_gene: NA; abundance: NA; j_gene: TRBJ1-2; CDR3nt: TGTGCCAGCAGCAACGATTCCGGCAGCCACCTAGCTAACTATGGCTACACCTTC; CDR3aa: CASSNDSGSHLANYGYTF
v_gene: TRBV5-1; d_gene: NA; abundance: NA; j_gene: TRBJ2-3; CDR3nt: TGCGCCAGCAGCTCGACAGGACCCGCCACAGATACGCAGTATTTT; CDR3aa: CASSSTGPATDTQYF
v_gene: TRBV6-5; d_gene: TRBD2; abundance: NA; j_gene: TRBJ2-7; CDR3nt: TGTGCCAGCCGACTAGCGGGGCAGGTACCCTACGAGCAGTACTTC; CDR3aa: CASRLAGQVPYEQYF
v_gene: TRBV27; d_gene: TRBD2; abundance: NA; j_gene: TRBJ2-1; CDR3nt: TGTGCCAGCAGAGAATCTAGCGGGAGCGGCAATGAGCAGTTCTTC; CDR3aa: CASRESSGSGNEQFF
v_gene: TRBV5-1; d_gene: TRBD1; abundance: NA; j_gene: TRBJ1-3; CDR3nt: TGCGCCAGCAGCCTCGACAGGGCTGTGAACACCATATATTTT; CDR3aa: CASSLDRAVNTIYF
v_gene: TRBV10-3; d_gene: TRBD2; abundance: NA; j_gene: TRBJ2-7; CDR3nt: TGTGCCATCAGTGATTTGCTAGCGGGCACCTCGGGCGCCGAGCAGTACTTC; CDR3aa: CAISDLLAGTSGAEQYF
v_gene: TRBV4-3; d_gene: NA; abundance: NA; j_gene: TRBJ1-1; CDR3nt: TGCGCCAGCACCAAGGTACCTCCAGGGATGAACACTGAAGCTTTCTTT; CDR3aa: CASTKVPPGMNTEAFF
v_gene: TRBV7-7; d_gene: TRBD2; abundance: NA; j_gene: TRBJ2-1; CDR3nt: TGTGCTAGCAGCCCCACGGGGGGTGGCAATGAGCAGTTCTTC; CDR3aa: CASSPTGGGNEQFF
v_gene: TRBV18; d_gene: NA; abundance: NA; j_gene: TRBJ1-5; CDR3nt: TGTGCCAGCTCACCAGGATCTCAGCCCCAGCATTTT; CDR3aa: CASSPGSQPQHF
v_gene: TRBV2; d_gene: NA; abundance: NA; j_gene: TRBJ2-7; CDR3nt: TGTGCCAGCAGTGCGTCCGGGACACTTACCTACGAGCAGTACTTC; CDR3aa: CASSASGTLTYEQYF
v_gene: TRBV7-2; d_gene: NA; abundance: NA; j_gene: TRBJ2-5; CDR3nt: TGTGCCAGCAGCTTAAGGACGCCACGCGCCCAAGAGACCCAGTACTTC; CDR3aa: CASSLRTPRAQETQYF